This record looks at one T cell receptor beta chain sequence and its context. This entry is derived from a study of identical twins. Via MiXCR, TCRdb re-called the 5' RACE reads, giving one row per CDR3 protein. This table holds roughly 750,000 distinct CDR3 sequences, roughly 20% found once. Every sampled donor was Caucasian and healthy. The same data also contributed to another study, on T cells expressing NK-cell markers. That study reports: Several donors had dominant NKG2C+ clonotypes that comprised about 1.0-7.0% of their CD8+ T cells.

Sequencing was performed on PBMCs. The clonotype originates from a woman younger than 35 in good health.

This chain's CDR3 is CASSEADGASYEQYF. DNA for the CDR3: TGTGCCAGCAGTGAAGCGGACGGAGCTTCCTACGAGCAGTACTTC. V usage is TRBV6-1 and J usage is TRBJ2-7; no clear D gene. The CDR3 length is 15 residues. With 0 bases removed from V and 1 base from J, the gap between germline ends came to 10 bases. CDR1 is MNHNS, CDR2 SASEGT, per germline.